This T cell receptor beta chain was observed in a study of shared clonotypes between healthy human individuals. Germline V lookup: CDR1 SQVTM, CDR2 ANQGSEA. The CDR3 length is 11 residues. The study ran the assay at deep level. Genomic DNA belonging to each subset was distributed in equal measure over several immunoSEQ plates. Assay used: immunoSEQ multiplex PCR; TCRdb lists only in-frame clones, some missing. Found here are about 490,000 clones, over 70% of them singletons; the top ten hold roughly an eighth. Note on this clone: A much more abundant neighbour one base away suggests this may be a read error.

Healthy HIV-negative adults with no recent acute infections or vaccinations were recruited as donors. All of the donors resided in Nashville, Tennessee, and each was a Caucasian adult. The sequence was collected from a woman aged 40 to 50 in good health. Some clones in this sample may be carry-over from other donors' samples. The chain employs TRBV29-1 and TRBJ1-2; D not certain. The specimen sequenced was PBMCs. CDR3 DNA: TGCAGCGAGTACTCAAACTATGGCCACACCTTC. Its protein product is CSEYSNYGHTF.